This record looks at one T cell receptor beta chain sequence and its context. What it recognizes is unknown. UMI-labeled TRB cDNA libraries were prepared by 5' RACE. TCRdb reprocessed the 5' RACE reads and keeps a single row for each CDR3 protein, giving no DNA. The table for this sample gives fewer than 90,000 distinct CDR3 sequences. The source of the sample is a study of CXCR3-negative and CXCR3-positive naive CD8 T cells. Looking at the study overall: There were 140 million or so TRB reads altogether, and each library had about 1.5 +/- 0.3 million of them. Broader study findings: Memory cells differed in TRBV-TRBJ usage, but naive CXCR3-negative and CXCR3-positive cells had similar usage. TRB CDR3 hydrophobicity was greater in CXCR3-positive naive cells than in CXCR3-negative naive cells. High diversity, comparable across both naive subsets, contrasted with much lower diversity in memory CD8+ cells.

The CDR3 length is 14 residues. In germline, CDR1 is SGHDT, CDR2 YYEEEE. Naive CD8+ T cells displayed a CD45RO-CCR7+CD27+CD95- phenotype. This sequence was found in a human donor in good health. Some clones in this sample may be carry-over from other donors' samples. V gene TRBV5-6 combines with J gene TRBJ2-1; TCRdb names TRBD2, which stays unverified in the absence of DNA. The sample taken for sequencing was naive CXCR3+ CD8+ T cells from blood. Subset denoted: CD45RO-CCR7+CD27+CD95- naive CD8+ T cells expressing CXCR3 (TNR3+). The CDR3 sequence: CASSWGTGGNEQFF.